A few counts support the clone carrying this TCR beta chain. Time point in this sample: patch test 2, 6 weeks after DPC sensitization. The treatment denotes: therapeutic diphenylcyclopropenone sensitization with weekly scalp DPC. The source of the sample is a study of human T cells and chemical hapten exposure. The length of the CDR3 is 15 residues. Germline V gene data show CDR1 as MGHRA and CDR2 as YSYEKL. V lost 5 bases, J lost 7 bases, and 10 bases stayed unmatched. The library tagged each cDNA molecule with unique molecular identifiers. TCRdb analysed the RACE reads with MiXCR anew, one entry per CDR3 protein. The table records a few hundred thousand distinct CDR3 sequences, about 6% of them present only once.

Source: whole blood, taken in connection with sensitization to the hapten diphenylcyclopropenone (DPC). The clonotype comes from a woman aged 18-29 years with alopecia areata. Some clones in this sample may be carry-over from other donors' samples. The chain uses TRBV4-1 and TRBJ2-1, with TRBD1 identical over 8 bases. DNA of the CDR3: TGCGCCAGCAGCTCGGAAGGGACAGGTGGAAATGAGCAGTTCTTC. Protein: CASSSEGTGGNEQFF.